The T cell receptor (beta chain) described here comes from a study of Graves' ophthalmopathy and Graves' hyperthyroidism (dated by TCRdb to between 2017 and 2018). The study in broad terms: Peripheral blood was collected at initial diagnosis, before any treatment. The study used TCR beta repertoire signatures to distinguish Graves' ophthalmopathy from Graves' hyperthyroidism and to predict progression to ophthalmopathy. In total, 120 to 150 blood samples were TCR-sequenced: 40 to 45 ophthalmopathy, some 75 hyperthyroidism and roughly 17 hyperthyroidism-to-ophthalmopathy patients. To explore V-J signatures that separate ophthalmopathy from hyperthyroidism, a discovery set of more than 95 patients was enrolled, consisting of approximately 45 with ophthalmopathy and roughly 59 with stable hyperthyroidism. The independent validation cohort included 18 to 20 hyperthyroidism patients plus 17 patients who later progressed from hyperthyroidism to ophthalmopathy. In five to seven hyperthyroidism patients, the T-cell repertoire of thyroid tissue was compared with the T-cell repertoire of blood. Following sample collection, hyperthyroidism patients were given methimazole at a starting dose of 30 mg daily, and ophthalmopathy patients were given high-dose intravenous methylprednisolone. The approximately 97 discovery patients were randomly divided into training and test sets at a 7:3 ratio. General study outcomes and caveats: In validation, the model predicted ophthalmopathy progression with about 64% sensitivity and 72% to 80% specificity; eleven to twelve predicted patients were CT-confirmed with GO in a median of approximately six months. Among expanded thyroid clonotypes with frequency above 0.001, most also showed up in blood, which suggests that blood repertoires may reflect the thyroid immune response. The 13-signature model separated ophthalmopathy from stable hyperthyroidism with around 90% sensitivity and 81.08% specificity in cross-validation, and 80%/75% in the test set. Sample size was not predetermined statistically, and investigators were not blinded to group allocation.

This clonotype has more than one count but fewer than ten. Its antigen target is currently unknown. Qualities for individual bases were not recorded, and no much larger clone is one base off. Stable hyperthyroidism was defined as no progression to ophthalmopathy within 18 months of follow-up. Hyperthyroidism patients were newly diagnosed, were aged 18 to 65 years, and had a disease duration under 2 months. Anyone with other autoimmune diseases, uncontrolled infections, pregnancy or lactation was excluded from the study. Diagnosis was based on clinical symptoms, serum thyroxine, TRAb, thyroid ultrasound and orbital computed tomography. PBMCs were isolated from approximately 10 ml of fresh peripheral blood by Ficoll-Paque density gradient centrifugation. Total RNA was extracted with Trizol reagent and quality-checked on an Agilent 2100 Bioanalyzer. At the junction V is shortened by 1 base and J by 7 bases; bases outside the gene matches: 9. As encoded in the germline V gene (reference sequence), CDR1 is LNHDA while CDR2 is SQIVND. The CDR3 goes from the cysteine to the phenylalanine over 15 residues. The CDR3 DNA has 45 bases and is translated from base 1.

For repertoire sequencing, TCR beta CDR3 regions were amplified from RNA transcripts. HTBI primers and the Qiagen OneStep RT-PCR kit were used in a first-round RT-PCR, which was followed by a second-round multiplex PCR, size selection and purification. Libraries were sequenced paired-end with 100 bp reads on an Illumina HiSeq2000. The study's own analysis went as follows. Reads were processed with SOAPnuke, discarding reads with adapters, uncalled bases, mean Phred below 15, or no exact constant-primer or identifier match. High-quality paired reads were merged with COPE v1.2.5. Each unique nucleotide sequence was treated as a clonotype, and MiTCR v1.1 was used to align the clonotypes to the IMGT TRB V, D and J references. Analysis was restricted to V-J combinations with a frequency above 0.0001, which covered roughly 99% of repertoires. For each V-J combination, a TCR clonal expansion and chaos score was defined as F50 clonal expansion divided by the chaos observed in the TCRdist matrix. Welch's t-statistics and random forest were used to narrow the features down to more than 10 V-J combinations, which were then fed into a naive Bayes classifier. Thyroid-blood repertoire similarity was quantified with the Morisita-Horn index. The raw public reads went through TCRdb reprocessing: fastp at Q25, MiXCR clone calling, in-frame beta chains kept. All rows with the same CDR3 protein become a single entry with the most common DNA and genes. TCRdb's processing, not the study's, gives the V and J calls here. The sample table holds just over 400,000 distinct CDR3 sequences, of which around 21% were seen once. The ten largest clones add up to approximately 3% of the sample.

Sequenced: peripheral blood. The clonotype originates from a woman under 30 with stable Graves' hyperthyroidism. Donor details come from another sample of the same person, matched by shared clones. This chain joins TRBV19 to TRBJ2-7; 8 bases in the middle match TRBD1. The CDR3: CASSIVGQDRGEQYF. The nucleotides are TGTGCCAGTAGTATAGTGGGACAGGATCGTGGAGAGCAGTACTTC.